This is a list of T cell receptor beta chains from one sample in a study of cytomegalovirus exposure and HLA in healthy donors. Profiling relied on immunoSEQ multiplex PCR, and the TCRdb table lists in-frame clones only, not all of them. The sample lists 150,000 to 200,000 clones; 80% to 85% were seen once. Sequences were obtained from PBMCs. These receptors came from a man aged 50-59 years in good health and CMV-seropositive. The CDR3 runs from the conserved cysteine through the conserved F or W. D genes are given only for firm matches. Some rows have no size entry. The others give once, few or many, or a class for an expanded clone.

clone_size: few; j_call: TRBJ1-4; v_call: TRBV7-9; d_call: .; cdr3_aa: CASSLGGQGEKLFF; cdr3_nt: TGTGCCAGCAGCTTAGGGGGGCAGGGTGAAAAACTGTTTTTT
clone_size: .; j_call: TRBJ2-1; v_call: TRBV4-2; d_call: .; cdr3_aa: CASSQDGGEQFF; cdr3_nt: TGTGCCAGCAGCCAAGATGGGGGGGAGCAGTTCTTC
clone_size: .; j_call: TRBJ2-3; v_call: TRBV7-3; d_call: .; cdr3_aa: CASSAGLTDTQYF; cdr3_nt: TGTGCCAGCAGCGCGGGGCTCACAGATACGCAGTATTTT
clone_size: .; j_call: TRBJ2-2; v_call: TRBV10-2; d_call: .; cdr3_aa: CASSEPTGKDGELFF; cdr3_nt: TGCGCCAGCAGTGAGCCTACAGGGAAGGACGGGGAGCTGTTTTTT
clone_size: .; j_call: TRBJ2-5; v_call: TRBV28; d_call: TRBD1; cdr3_aa: CASSPTGAGTQYF; cdr3_nt: TGTGCCAGCAGTCCTACAGGGGCGGGGACCCAGTACTTC
clone_size: .; j_call: TRBJ2-3; v_call: TRBV6-5; d_call: TRBD2; cdr3_aa: CASSTTSGGTDTQYF; cdr3_nt: TGTGCCAGCAGCACTACTAGCGGGGGGACAGATACGCAGTATTTT
clone_size: .; j_call: TRBJ1-1; v_call: TRBV27; d_call: .; cdr3_aa: CASSFRRGSGRSTEAFF; cdr3_nt: TGTGCCAGCAGTTTCCGCAGGGGATCGGGAAGGAGCACTGAAGCTTTCTTT
clone_size: .; j_call: TRBJ1-2; v_call: TRBV19; d_call: TRBD1; cdr3_aa: CASSIRTGDGYTF; cdr3_nt: TGTGCCAGTAGTATCCGGACAGGGGACGGCTACACCTTC
clone_size: few; j_call: TRBJ2-3; v_call: TRBV11-1; d_call: TRBD1; cdr3_aa: CASSRQTGADTQYF; cdr3_nt: TGTGCCAGCAGCCGTCAAACAGGGGCAGATACGCAGTATTTT
clone_size: .; j_call: TRBJ1-3; v_call: TRBV5-5; d_call: .; cdr3_aa: CASSLVQKGNTIYF; cdr3_nt: TGTGCCAGCAGCTTGGTACAGAAGGGAAACACCATATATTTT
clone_size: .; j_call: TRBJ2-1; v_call: TRBV7-9; d_call: .; cdr3_aa: CASSQDYGTPYNEQFF; cdr3_nt: TGTGCCAGCAGCCAGGACTACGGGACCCCGTACAATGAGCAGTTCTTC
clone_size: .; j_call: TRBJ2-6; v_call: TRBV2; d_call: .; cdr3_aa: CASSDEAAYSGANVLTF; cdr3_nt: TGTGCCAGCAGTGATGAGGCAGCTTACTCTGGGGCCAACGTCCTGACTTTC
clone_size: .; j_call: TRBJ2-5; v_call: TRBV7-2; d_call: .; cdr3_aa: CASSLYGVQETQYF; cdr3_nt: TGTGCCAGCAGCTTATACGGGGTCCAAGAGACCCAGTACTTC
clone_size: .; j_call: TRBJ2-3; v_call: TRBV7-9; d_call: TRBD2; cdr3_aa: CASSWGGDRDTQYF; cdr3_nt: TGTGCCAGCAGCTGGGGGGGGGATCGAGATACGCAGTATTTT
clone_size: .; j_call: TRBJ2-2; v_call: TRBV5-5; d_call: .; cdr3_aa: CASSSDISSGFTGELFF; cdr3_nt: TGTGCCAGCAGCTCGGACATCTCATCCGGGTTTACCGGGGAGCTGTTTTTT
clone_size: .; j_call: TRBJ1-2; v_call: TRBV18; d_call: .; cdr3_aa: CASSPPEDYGYTF; cdr3_nt: TGTGCCAGCTCACCACCGGAGGACTATGGCTACACCTTC
clone_size: .; j_call: TRBJ2-3; v_call: TRBV27; d_call: TRBD2; cdr3_aa: CASSPPNLAGGPTDTQYF; cdr3_nt: TGTGCCAGCAGTCCTCCAAACCTAGCGGGGGGGCCGACAGATACGCAGTATTTT
clone_size: .; j_call: TRBJ1-4; v_call: TRBV11-2; d_call: TRBD1; cdr3_aa: CASSSKQGSDEKLFF; cdr3_nt: TGTGCCAGCAGCTCAAAACAGGGGTCGGATGAAAAACTGTTTTTT
clone_size: .; j_call: TRBJ2-7; v_call: TRBV5-4; d_call: TRBD2; cdr3_aa: CASSLSGRDYEQYF; cdr3_nt: TGTGCCAGCAGCCTCAGCGGGAGGGACTACGAGCAGTACTTC
clone_size: .; j_call: TRBJ2-5; v_call: TRBV27; d_call: .; cdr3_aa: CASSENQGQETQYF; cdr3_nt: TGTGCCAGCAGTGAAAATCAGGGGCAAGAGACCCAGTACTTC
clone_size: .; j_call: TRBJ2-6; v_call: TRBV27; d_call: .; cdr3_aa: CASSLGLRVRVSGANVLTF; cdr3_nt: TGTGCCAGCAGTTTAGGGCTCAGGGTTCGCGTCTCTGGGGCCAACGTCCTGACTTTC
clone_size: .; j_call: TRBJ2-7; v_call: TRBV7-8; d_call: TRBD1; cdr3_aa: CASSQGTGGREQYF; cdr3_nt: TGTGCCAGCAGCCAGGGGACAGGGGGGCGCGAGCAGTACTTC
clone_size: .; j_call: TRBJ2-1; v_call: TRBV7-3; d_call: TRBD2; cdr3_aa: CASSPGLAGNNNEQFF; cdr3_nt: TGTGCCAGCAGCCCCGGACTAGCGGGGAACAACAATGAGCAGTTCTTC
clone_size: .; j_call: TRBJ2-1; v_call: TRBV7-3; d_call: .; cdr3_aa: CASSLNLGAGPYNEQFF; cdr3_nt: TGTGCCAGCAGCTTAAACCTAGGGGCAGGGCCTTACAATGAGCAGTTCTTC
clone_size: .; j_call: TRBJ1-5; v_call: TRBV19; d_call: .; cdr3_aa: CASSPEDRGNNQPQHF; cdr3_nt: TGTGCCAGTAGTCCGGAGGACCGTGGGAACAATCAGCCCCAGCATTTT
clone_size: .; j_call: TRBJ2-2; v_call: TRBV5-6; d_call: TRBD2; cdr3_aa: CASSPGLAGGLAGELFF; cdr3_nt: TGTGCCAGCAGCCCCGGACTAGCGGGAGGGCTCGCCGGGGAGCTGTTTTTT
clone_size: .; j_call: TRBJ2-1; v_call: TRBV7-8; d_call: TRBD2; cdr3_aa: CASSSPVAGDRARNEQFF; cdr3_nt: TGTGCCAGCAGCTCTCCTGTAGCGGGAGATAGGGCTCGCAATGAGCAGTTCTTC
clone_size: .; j_call: TRBJ2-7; v_call: TRBV10-3; d_call: TRBD2; cdr3_aa: CAIRIAGGVQYF; cdr3_nt: TGTGCCATCAGGATAGCGGGGGGGGTGCAGTACTTC
clone_size: .; j_call: TRBJ2-7; v_call: TRBV6-5; d_call: TRBD1; cdr3_aa: CASSYRGLTYEQYF; cdr3_nt: TGTGCCAGCAGTTACAGGGGGCTGACCTACGAGCAGTACTTC
clone_size: .; j_call: TRBJ2-7; v_call: TRBV7-8; d_call: TRBD1; cdr3_aa: CASSLRERQGAYEQYF; cdr3_nt: TGTGCCAGCAGCTTAAGGGAGAGACAGGGGGCCTACGAGCAGTACTTC
clone_size: .; j_call: TRBJ1-5; v_call: TRBV6-5; d_call: .; cdr3_aa: CASSYARGQPQHF; cdr3_nt: TGTGCCAGCAGTTACGCGCGGGGTCAGCCCCAGCATTTT
clone_size: .; j_call: TRBJ2-5; v_call: TRBV5-1; d_call: .; cdr3_aa: CASSPGRETQYF; cdr3_nt: TGCGCCAGCAGCCCCGGGAGAGAGACCCAGTACTTC
clone_size: .; j_call: TRBJ1-1; v_call: TRBV18; d_call: .; cdr3_aa: CASSRRVDTEAFF; cdr3_nt: TGTGCCAGCTCACGACGGGTGGACACTGAAGCTTTCTTT
clone_size: .; j_call: TRBJ2-2; v_call: TRBV6-1; d_call: TRBD2; cdr3_aa: CASSFGTTDTGELFF; cdr3_nt: TGTGCCAGCAGCTTTGGGACTACGGACACCGGGGAGCTGTTTTTT
clone_size: .; j_call: TRBJ2-3; v_call: TRBV7-2; d_call: TRBD2; cdr3_aa: CASSLKRGGLYF; cdr3_nt: TGTGCCAGCAGCTTAAAGCGGGGGGGCTTGTATTTT
clone_size: .; j_call: TRBJ2-5; v_call: TRBV5-6; d_call: TRBD1; cdr3_aa: CASSLGQAETQYF; cdr3_nt: TGTGCCAGCAGCCTAGGACAGGCGGAGACCCAGTACTTC
clone_size: .; j_call: TRBJ1-2; v_call: TRBV7-6; d_call: TRBD1; cdr3_aa: CASSSRDRGQGYTF; cdr3_nt: TGTGCCAGCAGCTCCCGTGACAGGGGGCAAGGCTACACCTTC
clone_size: once; j_call: TRBJ2-5; v_call: TRBV7-9; d_call: .; cdr3_aa: CASSLAQGLGETQYF; cdr3_nt: TGTGCCAGCAGCTTAGCGCAGGGTCTGGGGGAGACCCAGTACTTC
clone_size: .; j_call: TRBJ2-1; v_call: TRBV6-6; d_call: .; cdr3_aa: CASSKTSSPLNEQFF; cdr3_nt: TGTGCCAGCAGTAAAACTAGCTCCCCCTTAAATGAGCAGTTCTTC
clone_size: .; j_call: TRBJ2-1; v_call: TRBV29-1; d_call: TRBD2; cdr3_aa: CSVEGLAGLNEQFF; cdr3_nt: TGCAGCGTTGAGGGACTAGCGGGTTTAAATGAGCAGTTCTTC
clone_size: .; j_call: TRBJ1-2; v_call: TRBV19; d_call: .; cdr3_aa: CASSISLLGRDTDYGYTF; cdr3_nt: TGTGCCAGTAGTATATCGTTACTGGGCAGGGATACGGACTATGGCTACACCTTC
clone_size: .; j_call: TRBJ2-6; v_call: TRBV5-1; d_call: .; cdr3_aa: CASSLGRVNSGANVLTF; cdr3_nt: TGCGCCAGCAGCTTGGGGAGGGTGAACTCTGGGGCCAACGTCCTGACTTTC
clone_size: .; j_call: TRBJ2-5; v_call: TRBV7-6; d_call: .; cdr3_aa: CASSSGTHETQYF; cdr3_nt: TGTGCCAGCAGCTCCGGGACTCACGAGACCCAGTACTTC
clone_size: .; j_call: TRBJ2-2; v_call: TRBV14; d_call: TRBD1; cdr3_aa: CASSQERGGANTGELFF; cdr3_nt: TGTGCCAGCAGCCAAGAGCGAGGGGGCGCGAACACCGGGGAGCTGTTTTTT